This record concerns one TCR beta chain sequence. This entry is derived from a study of blood T cell repertoires in COVID-19. This CDR3 has 16 amino acids. V was trimmed by 4 bases and J by 4 bases, leaving 20 bases between them. CDR1 and CDR2 (germline): LGHNA, YSLEER. TCRdb keeps only in-frame clones here, not all; method: immunoSEQ multiplex PCR. Counted here are just over 95,000 clones, approximately 90% occurring once; the ten biggest clones make up about 16%. The source material was peripheral blood. The rearrangement uses TRBV4-3 and TRBJ2-7; possibly TRBD1 for D (6 bases). The clonotype was recovered from a human donor in a cohort sampled during active COVID-19. CDR3 sequence (DNA): TGCGCCAGCAGCCGATCCCTGACAGGTTTGGGTTACGAGCAGTACTTC. This gives the protein CASSRSLTGLGYEQYF.